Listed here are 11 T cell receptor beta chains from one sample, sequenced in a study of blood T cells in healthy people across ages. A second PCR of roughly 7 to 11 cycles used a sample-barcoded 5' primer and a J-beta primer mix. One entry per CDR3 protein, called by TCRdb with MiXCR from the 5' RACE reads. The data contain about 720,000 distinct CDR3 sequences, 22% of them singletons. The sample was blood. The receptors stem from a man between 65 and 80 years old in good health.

CDR3 in DNA: TGTGCCAGCATAAAAACCGGGACAGCAAGCTCTGGAAACACCATATATTTT. Amino acids: CASIKTGTASSGNTIYF. This chain joins TRBV5-5 and TRBJ1-3; 7 bases map to TRBD1. The CDR3 runs 17 residues. Germline V gene lookup returns CDR1 SGHKS and CDR2 YYEKEE (reference sequence). V dropped 6 bases and J dropped 0; count of bases not matched to a gene: 12.

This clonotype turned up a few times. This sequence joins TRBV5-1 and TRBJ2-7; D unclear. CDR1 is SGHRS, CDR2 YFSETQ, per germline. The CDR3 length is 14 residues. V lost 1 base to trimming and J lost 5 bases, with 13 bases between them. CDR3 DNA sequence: TGCGCCAGCAGCTTGCGGGTTTCTGGCGACGAGCAGTACTTC. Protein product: CASSLRVSGDEQYF.

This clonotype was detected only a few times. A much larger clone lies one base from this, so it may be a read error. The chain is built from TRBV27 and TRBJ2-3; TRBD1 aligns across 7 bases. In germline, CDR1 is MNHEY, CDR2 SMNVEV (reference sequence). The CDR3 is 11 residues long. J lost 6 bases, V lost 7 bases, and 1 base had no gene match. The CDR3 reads CASIRGDTQYF. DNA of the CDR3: TGTGCCAGCATCAGGGGGGATACGCAGTATTTT.

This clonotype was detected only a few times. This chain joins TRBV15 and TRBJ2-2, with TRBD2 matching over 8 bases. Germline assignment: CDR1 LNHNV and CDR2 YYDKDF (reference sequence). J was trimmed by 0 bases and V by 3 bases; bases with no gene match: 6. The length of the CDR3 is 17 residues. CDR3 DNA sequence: TGTGCCACCAGCAGGGGGTTGGGACTAGCGAACACCGGGGAGCTGTTTTTT. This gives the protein CATSRGLGLANTGELFF.

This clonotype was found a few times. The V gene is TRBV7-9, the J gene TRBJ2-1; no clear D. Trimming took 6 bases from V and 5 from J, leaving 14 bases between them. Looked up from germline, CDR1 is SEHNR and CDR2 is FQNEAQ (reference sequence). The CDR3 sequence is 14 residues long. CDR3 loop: CASSKEIFNNEQFF. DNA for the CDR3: TGTGCCAGCAGTAAGGAGATTTTCAACAATGAGCAGTTCTTC.

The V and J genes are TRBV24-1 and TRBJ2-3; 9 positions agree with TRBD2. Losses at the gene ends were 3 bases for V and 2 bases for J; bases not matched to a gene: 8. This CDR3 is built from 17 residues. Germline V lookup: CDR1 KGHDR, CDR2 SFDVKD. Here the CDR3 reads CATSDPTSGGTTDTQYF. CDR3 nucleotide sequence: TGTGCCACCAGTGATCCGACTAGCGGAGGGACCACAGATACGCAGTATTTT.

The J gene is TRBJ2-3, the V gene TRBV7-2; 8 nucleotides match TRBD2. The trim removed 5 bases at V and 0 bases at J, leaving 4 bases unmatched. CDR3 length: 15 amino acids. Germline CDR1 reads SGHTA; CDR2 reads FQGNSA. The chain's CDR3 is CASSKKRESTDTQYF. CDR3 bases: TGTGCCAGCAGCAAGAAGCGGGAGAGCACAGATACGCAGTATTTT.

The CDR3 protein is CSASGQFNSNQPQHF. Written as DNA, the CDR3 is TGCAGTGCTAGTGGTCAATTCAATAGCAATCAGCCCCAGCATTTT. The gene calls are TRBV20-1 and TRBJ1-5; no firm D call. The V and J ends lost 3 bases and 0 bases respectively, with 12 bases between them. The CDR3 runs 15 residues. Germline CDR1 and CDR2: DFQATT and SNEGSKA (reference sequence).

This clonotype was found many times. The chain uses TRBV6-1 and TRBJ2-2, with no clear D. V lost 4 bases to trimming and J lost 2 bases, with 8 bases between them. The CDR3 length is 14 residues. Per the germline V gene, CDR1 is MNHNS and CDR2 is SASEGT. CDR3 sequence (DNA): TGTGCCAGCAGTGTGGCCAGAAACACCGGGGAGCTGTTTTTT. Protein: CASSVARNTGELFF.

The DNA of the CDR3 is TGTGCCAGTGGCCCGGGACACCAAGCCAAAAACATTCAGTACTTC. This codes for CASGPGHQAKNIQYF. The J gene is TRBJ2-4, the V gene TRBV19, with a tentative D call TRBD1 (6 bases). The germline V gene encodes CDR1 LNHDA and CDR2 SQIVND (reference sequence). This CDR3 comprises 15 residues. With 8 bases removed from V and 0 bases from J, the gap between germline ends came to 14 bases.

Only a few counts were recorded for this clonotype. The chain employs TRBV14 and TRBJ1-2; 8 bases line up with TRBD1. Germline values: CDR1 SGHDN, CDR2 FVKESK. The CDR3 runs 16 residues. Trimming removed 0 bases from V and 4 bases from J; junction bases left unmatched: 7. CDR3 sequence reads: CASSQERGQGTYGYTF. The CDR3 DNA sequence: TGTGCCAGCAGCCAAGAGAGAGGACAGGGTACCTATGGCTACACCTTC.